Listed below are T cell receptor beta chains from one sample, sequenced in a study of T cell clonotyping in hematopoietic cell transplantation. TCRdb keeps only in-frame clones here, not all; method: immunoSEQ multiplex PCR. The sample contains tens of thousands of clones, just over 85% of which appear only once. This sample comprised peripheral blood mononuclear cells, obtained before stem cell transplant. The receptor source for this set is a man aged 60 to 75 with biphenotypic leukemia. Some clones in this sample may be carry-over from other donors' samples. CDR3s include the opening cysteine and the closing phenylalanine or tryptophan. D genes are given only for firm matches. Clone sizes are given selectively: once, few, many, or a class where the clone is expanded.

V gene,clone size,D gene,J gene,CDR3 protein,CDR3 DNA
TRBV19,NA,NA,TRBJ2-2,CASSRRNTGELFF,TGTGCCAGTAGTAGGAGGAACACCGGGGAGCTGTTTTTT
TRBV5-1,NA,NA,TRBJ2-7,CASSLEDGTYEQYF,TGCGCCAGCAGCTTAGAGGACGGGACCTACGAGCAGTACTTC
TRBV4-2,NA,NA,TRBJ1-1,CASSQAGRENTEAFF,TGTGCCAGCAGCCAGGCGGGACGGGAGAACACTGAAGCTTTCTTT
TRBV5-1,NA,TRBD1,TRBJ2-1,CASSLGQGGYNEQFF,TGCGCCAGCAGCTTGGGACAGGGTGGATACAATGAGCAGTTCTTC
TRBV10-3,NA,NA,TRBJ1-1,CAISVKGTNEAFF,TGTGCCATCAGTGTTAAGGGGACAAATGAAGCTTTCTTT
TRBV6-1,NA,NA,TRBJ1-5,CASRVIDPGNQPQHF,TGTGCCAGCAGGGTGATAGACCCCGGCAATCAGCCCCAGCATTTT
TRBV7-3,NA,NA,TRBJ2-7,CASSLIVRGLRDPLYIYEQYF,TGTGCCAGCAGCTTAATTGTCCGGGGGCTCCGAGACCCGCTATATATCTACGAGCAGTACTTC
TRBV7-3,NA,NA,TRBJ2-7,CASSPRRVLYEQYF,TGTGCCAGCAGCCCACGGCGGGTCCTCTACGAGCAGTACTTC
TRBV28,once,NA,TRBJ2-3,CASSLFDTLGGDTQYF,TGTGCCAGCAGTTTATTTGACACTCTAGGGGGGGATACGCAGTATTTT
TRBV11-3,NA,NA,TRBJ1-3,CASSLASSGNTIYF,TGTGCCAGCAGCTTAGCCAGCTCTGGAAACACCATATATTTT
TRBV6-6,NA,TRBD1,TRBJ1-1,CASSPTGQGDTEAFF,TGTGCCAGCTCCCCGACGGGACAGGGTGACACTGAAGCTTTCTTT
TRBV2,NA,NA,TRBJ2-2,CASGDANTGELFF,TGTGCCAGCGGGGACGCGAACACCGGGGAGCTGTTTTTT
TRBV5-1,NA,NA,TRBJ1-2,CASSLGEGEGYTF,TGCGCCAGCAGCTTGGGCGAGGGAGAAGGCTACACCTTC
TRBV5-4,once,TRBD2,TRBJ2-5,CASSQTSAFQETQYF,TGTGCCAGCAGCCAGACTAGCGCATTCCAAGAGACCCAGTACTTC
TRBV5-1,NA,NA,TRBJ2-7,CASSSILEPYEQYF,TGCGCCAGCAGCTCGATACTAGAGCCCTACGAGCAGTACTTC
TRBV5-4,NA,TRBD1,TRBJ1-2,CASTEADRVNYGYTF,TGTGCCAGCACCGAGGCGGACAGGGTGAACTATGGCTACACCTTC
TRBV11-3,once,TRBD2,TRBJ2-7,CASSFSPGGTSLCSEQYF,TGTGCCAGCAGCTTTAGCCCCGGAGGGACTAGCCTTTGTTCCGAGCAGTACTTC
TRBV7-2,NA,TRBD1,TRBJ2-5,CASSQGRRDRVQETQYF,TGTGCCAGCAGTCAAGGGAGGCGGGACAGGGTACAAGAGACCCAGTACTTC
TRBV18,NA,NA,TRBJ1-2,CASSPTGPWGYGYTF,TGTGCCAGCTCACCAACCGGGCCCTGGGGGTATGGCTACACCTTC
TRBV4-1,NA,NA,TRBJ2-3,CASSQLGADTQYF,TGCGCCAGCAGCCAACTGGGCGCAGATACGCAGTATTTT
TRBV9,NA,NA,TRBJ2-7,CASSVGDTSSYEQYF,TGTGCCAGCAGCGTAGGGGACACGAGCTCCTACGAGCAGTACTTC
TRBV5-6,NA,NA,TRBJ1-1,CASSFIRGEAFF,TGTGCCAGCAGCTTTATTAGGGGCGAAGCTTTCTTT
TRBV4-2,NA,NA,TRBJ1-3,CASSQDTESGNTIYF,TGTGCCAGCAGCCAAGACACCGAGTCTGGAAACACCATATATTTT
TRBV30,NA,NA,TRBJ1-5,CAWSAGRESNQPQHF,TGTGCCTGGAGTGCGGGCAGGGAAAGCAATCAGCCCCAGCATTTT
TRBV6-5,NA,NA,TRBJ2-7,CASSVAGQHYEQYF,TGTGCCAGCAGTGTCGCGGGACAGCATTACGAGCAGTACTTC